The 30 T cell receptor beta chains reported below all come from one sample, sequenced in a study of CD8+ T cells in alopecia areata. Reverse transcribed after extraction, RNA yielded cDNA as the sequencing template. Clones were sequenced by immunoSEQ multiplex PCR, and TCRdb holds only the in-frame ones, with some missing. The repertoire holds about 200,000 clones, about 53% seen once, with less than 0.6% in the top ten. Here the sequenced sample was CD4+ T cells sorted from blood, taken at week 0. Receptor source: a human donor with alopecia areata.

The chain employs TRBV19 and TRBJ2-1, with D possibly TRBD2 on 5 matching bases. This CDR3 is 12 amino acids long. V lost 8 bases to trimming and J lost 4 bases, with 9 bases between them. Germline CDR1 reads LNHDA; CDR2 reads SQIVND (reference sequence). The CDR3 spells CASRTLYNEQFF. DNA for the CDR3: TGTGCCAGTCGGACTCTTTACAATGAGCAGTTCTTC.

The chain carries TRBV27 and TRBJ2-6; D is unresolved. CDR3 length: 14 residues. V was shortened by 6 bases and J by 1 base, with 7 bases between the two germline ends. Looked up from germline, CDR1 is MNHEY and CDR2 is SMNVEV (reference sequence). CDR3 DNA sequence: TGTGCCAGCAGCCTTGAGTCTGGGGCCAACGTCCTGACTTTC. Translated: CASSLESGANVLTF.

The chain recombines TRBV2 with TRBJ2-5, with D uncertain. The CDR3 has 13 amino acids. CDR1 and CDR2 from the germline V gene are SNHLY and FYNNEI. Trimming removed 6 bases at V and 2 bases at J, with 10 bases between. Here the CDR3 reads CASSGQRQETQYF. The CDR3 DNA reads TGTGCCAGCAGCGGGCAGAGGCAAGAGACCCAGTACTTC.

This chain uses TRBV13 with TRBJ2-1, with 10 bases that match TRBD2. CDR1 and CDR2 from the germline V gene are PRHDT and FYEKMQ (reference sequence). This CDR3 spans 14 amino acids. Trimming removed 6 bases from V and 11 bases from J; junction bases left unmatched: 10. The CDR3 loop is CASRRAGGHLQQFF. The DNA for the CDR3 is TGTGCCAGCAGGAGAGCGGGAGGGCATCTTCAGCAGTTCTTC.

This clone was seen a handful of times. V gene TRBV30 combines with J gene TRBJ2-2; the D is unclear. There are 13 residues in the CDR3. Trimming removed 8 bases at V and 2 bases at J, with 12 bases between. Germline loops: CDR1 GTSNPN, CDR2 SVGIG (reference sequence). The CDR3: CATLGKNTGELFF. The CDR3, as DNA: TGTGCCACCCTGGGGAAAAACACCGGGGAGCTGTTTTTT. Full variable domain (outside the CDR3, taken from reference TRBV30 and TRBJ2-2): SQTIHQWPATLVQPVGSPLSLECTVEGTSNPNLYWYRQAAGRGLQLLFYSVGIGQISSEVPQNLSASRPQDRQFILSSKKLLLSDSGFYLCATLGKNTGELFFGEGSRLTVL.

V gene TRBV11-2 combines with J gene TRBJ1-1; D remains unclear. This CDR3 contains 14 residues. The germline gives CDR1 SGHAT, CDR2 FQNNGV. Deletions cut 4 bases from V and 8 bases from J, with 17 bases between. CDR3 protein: CASSSIKEVGEAFF. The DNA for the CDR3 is TGTGCCAGCAGCTCCATCAAGGAAGTAGGGGAAGCTTTCTTT.

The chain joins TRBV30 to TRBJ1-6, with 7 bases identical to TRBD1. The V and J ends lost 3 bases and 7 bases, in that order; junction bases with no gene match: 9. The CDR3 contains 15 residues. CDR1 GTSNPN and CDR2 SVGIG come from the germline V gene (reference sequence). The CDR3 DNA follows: TGTGCCTGGAGGATAGGGGGACAGCAGAATTCACCCCTCCACTTT. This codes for CAWRIGGQQNSPLHF.

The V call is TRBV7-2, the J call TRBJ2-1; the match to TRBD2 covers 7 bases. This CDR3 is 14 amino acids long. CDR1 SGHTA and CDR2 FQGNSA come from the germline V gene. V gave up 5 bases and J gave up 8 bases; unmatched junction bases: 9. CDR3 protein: CASSRLSGWDEQFF. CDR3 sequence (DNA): TGTGCCAGCAGCCGACTTAGCGGGTGGGATGAGCAGTTCTTC.

The CDR3, as DNA: TGCGCCAGCAGCTCACAGGGGAGCACAGATACGCAGTATTTT. Protein: CASSSQGSTDTQYF. The chain is built from TRBV5-1 and TRBJ2-3; 7 bases agree with TRBD1. With V trimmed by 3 bases and J by 0 bases, 1 base remained unmatched. The CDR3 runs 14 residues. Germline V gene data show CDR1 as SGHRS and CDR2 as YFSETQ.

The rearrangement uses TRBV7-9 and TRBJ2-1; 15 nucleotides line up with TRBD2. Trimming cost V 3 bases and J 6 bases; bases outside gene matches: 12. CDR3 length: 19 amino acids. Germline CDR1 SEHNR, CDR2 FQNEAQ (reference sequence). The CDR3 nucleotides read TGTGCCAGCAGCTTGTATCGGACTAGCGGGAGGGGAGGTGGCAATGAGCAGTTCTTC. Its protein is CASSLYRTSGRGGGNEQFF.

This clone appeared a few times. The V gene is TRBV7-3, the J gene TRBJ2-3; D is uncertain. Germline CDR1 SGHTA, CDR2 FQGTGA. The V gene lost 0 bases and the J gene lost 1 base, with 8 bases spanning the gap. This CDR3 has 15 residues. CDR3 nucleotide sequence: TGTGCCAGCAGCTTAACCCCTGACGGCACAGATACGCAGTATTTT. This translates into CASSLTPDGTDTQYF.

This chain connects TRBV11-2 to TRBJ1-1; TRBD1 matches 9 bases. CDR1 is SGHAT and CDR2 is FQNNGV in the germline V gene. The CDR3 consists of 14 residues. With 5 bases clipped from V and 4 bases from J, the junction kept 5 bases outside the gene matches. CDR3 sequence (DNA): TGTGCCAGCAGCATCTCGACAGGGGGCACTGAAGCTTTCTTT. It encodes CASSISTGGTEAFF.

The CDR3 DNA is TGTGCCAGCAGTCCCCGTCCTGGGGTGGGAAACTATGGCTACACCTTC. This encodes CASSPRPGVGNYGYTF. V and J are TRBV6-6 and TRBJ1-2; D remains unclear. The length of the CDR3 is 16 residues. From germline, CDR1 is MNHNY and CDR2 SVGAGI (reference sequence). V dropped 5 bases and J dropped 2 bases, with 18 bases sitting between them.

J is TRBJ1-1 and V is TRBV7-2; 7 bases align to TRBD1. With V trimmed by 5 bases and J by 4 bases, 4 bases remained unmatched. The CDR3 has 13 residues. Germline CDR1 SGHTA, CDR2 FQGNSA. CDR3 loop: CASSGGTATEAFF. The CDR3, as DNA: TGTGCCAGCAGCGGAGGGACAGCCACTGAAGCTTTCTTT.

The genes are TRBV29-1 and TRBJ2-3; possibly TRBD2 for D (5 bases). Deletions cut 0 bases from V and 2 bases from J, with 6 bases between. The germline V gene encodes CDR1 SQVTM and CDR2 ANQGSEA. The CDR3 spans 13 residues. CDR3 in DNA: TGCAGCGTTGAAGAAGGACTCACAGATACGCAGTATTTT. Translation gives CSVEEGLTDTQYF.

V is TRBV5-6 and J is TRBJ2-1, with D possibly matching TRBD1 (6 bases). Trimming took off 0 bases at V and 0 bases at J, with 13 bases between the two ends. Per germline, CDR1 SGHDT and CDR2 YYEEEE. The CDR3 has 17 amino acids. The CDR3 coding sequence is TGTGCCAGCAGCTTGGTACGGACAGAAAGCTCCTACAATGAGCAGTTCTTC. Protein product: CASSLVRTESSYNEQFF.

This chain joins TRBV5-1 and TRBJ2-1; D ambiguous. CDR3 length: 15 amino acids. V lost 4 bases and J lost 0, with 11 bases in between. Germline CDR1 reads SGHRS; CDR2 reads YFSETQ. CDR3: CASSLWDFSYNEQFF. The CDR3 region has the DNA TGCGCCAGCAGCCTATGGGATTTCTCCTACAATGAGCAGTTCTTC.

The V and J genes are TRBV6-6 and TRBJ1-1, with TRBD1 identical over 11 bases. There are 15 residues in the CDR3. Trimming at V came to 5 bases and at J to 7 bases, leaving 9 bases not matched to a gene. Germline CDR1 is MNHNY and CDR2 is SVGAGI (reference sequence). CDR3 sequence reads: CASSRTGGRADEAFF. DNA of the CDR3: TGTGCCAGCAGTAGGACAGGGGGCCGTGCGGATGAAGCTTTCTTT.

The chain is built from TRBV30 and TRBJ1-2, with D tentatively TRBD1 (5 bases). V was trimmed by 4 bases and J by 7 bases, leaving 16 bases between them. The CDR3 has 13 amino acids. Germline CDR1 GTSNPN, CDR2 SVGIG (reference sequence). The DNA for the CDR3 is TGTGCCTGGACCAGGGCTGGGAAGGGTGGCTACACCTTC. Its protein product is CAWTRAGKGGYTF. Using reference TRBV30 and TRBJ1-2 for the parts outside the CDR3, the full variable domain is SQTIHQWPATLVQPVGSPLSLECTVEGTSNPNLYWYRQAAGRGLQLLFYSVGIGQISSEVPQNLSASRPQDRQFILSSKKLLLSDSGFYLCAWTRAGKGGYTFGSGTRLTVV.

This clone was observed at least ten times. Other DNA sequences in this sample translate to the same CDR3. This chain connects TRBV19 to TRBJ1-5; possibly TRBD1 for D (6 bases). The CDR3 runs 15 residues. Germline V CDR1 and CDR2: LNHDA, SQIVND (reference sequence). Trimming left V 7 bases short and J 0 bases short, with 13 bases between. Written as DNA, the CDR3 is TGTGCCAGTACCACCGGGACAAATAGCAATCAGCCCCAGCATTTT. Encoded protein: CASTTGTNSNQPQHF. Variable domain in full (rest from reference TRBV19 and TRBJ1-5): DGGITQSPKYLFRKEGQNVTLSCEQNLNHDAMYWYRQDPGQGLRLIYYSQIVNDFQKGDIAEGYSVSREKKESFPLTVTSAQKNPTAFYLCASTTGTNSNQPQHFGDGTRLSIL.

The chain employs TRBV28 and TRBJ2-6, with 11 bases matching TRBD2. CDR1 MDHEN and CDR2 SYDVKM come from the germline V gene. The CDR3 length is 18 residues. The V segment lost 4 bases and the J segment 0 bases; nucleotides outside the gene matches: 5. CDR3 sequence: CASSSFGTSGSGANVLTF. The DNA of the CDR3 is TGTGCCAGCAGTTCTTTCGGGACTAGCGGCTCTGGGGCCAACGTCCTGACTTTC.

CDR3 bases: TGTGCCAGCAGCCGAACAGGGGGCAATGGCTACACCTTC. This encodes CASSRTGGNGYTF. The V call is TRBV5-4, the J call TRBJ1-2, with 9 bases lining up with TRBD1. Germline V CDR1 and CDR2: SGHNT, YYREEE (reference sequence). The CDR3 extends over 13 amino acids. V was clipped by 4 bases and J by 6 bases; unmatched bases: 4.

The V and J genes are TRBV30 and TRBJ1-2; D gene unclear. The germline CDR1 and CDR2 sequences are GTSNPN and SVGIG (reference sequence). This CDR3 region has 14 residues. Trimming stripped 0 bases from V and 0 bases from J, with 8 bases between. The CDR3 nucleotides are TGTGCCTGGAGTGTACTCGGGACTAACTATGGCTACACCTTC. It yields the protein CAWSVLGTNYGYTF.

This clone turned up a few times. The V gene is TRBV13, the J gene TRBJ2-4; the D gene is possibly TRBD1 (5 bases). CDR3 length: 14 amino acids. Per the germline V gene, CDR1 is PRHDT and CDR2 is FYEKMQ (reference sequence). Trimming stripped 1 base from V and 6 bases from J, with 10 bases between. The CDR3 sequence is CASSLEGAGNIQYF. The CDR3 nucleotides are TGTGCCAGCAGCTTAGAAGGGGCAGGAAACATTCAGTACTTC.

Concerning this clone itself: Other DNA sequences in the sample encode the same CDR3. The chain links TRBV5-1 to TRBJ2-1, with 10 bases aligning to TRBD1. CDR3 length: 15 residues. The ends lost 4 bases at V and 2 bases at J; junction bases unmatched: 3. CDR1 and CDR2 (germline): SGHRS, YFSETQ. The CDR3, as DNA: TGCGCCAGCAGCCCCGGACAGGGGGCCTACAATGAGCAGTTCTTC. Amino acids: CASSPGQGAYNEQFF.

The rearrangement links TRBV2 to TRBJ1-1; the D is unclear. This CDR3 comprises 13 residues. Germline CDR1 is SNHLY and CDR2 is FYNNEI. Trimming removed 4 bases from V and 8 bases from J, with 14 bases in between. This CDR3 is CASSVSPEREAFF. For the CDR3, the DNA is TGTGCCAGCAGTGTAAGTCCCGAAAGAGAAGCTTTCTTT.

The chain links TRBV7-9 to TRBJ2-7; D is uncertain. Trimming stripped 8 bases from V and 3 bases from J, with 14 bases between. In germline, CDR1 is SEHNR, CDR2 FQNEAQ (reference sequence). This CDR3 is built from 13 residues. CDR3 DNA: TGTGCCAGCGAGACGCAAAATAGCTACGAGCAGTACTTC. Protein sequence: CASETQNSYEQYF.

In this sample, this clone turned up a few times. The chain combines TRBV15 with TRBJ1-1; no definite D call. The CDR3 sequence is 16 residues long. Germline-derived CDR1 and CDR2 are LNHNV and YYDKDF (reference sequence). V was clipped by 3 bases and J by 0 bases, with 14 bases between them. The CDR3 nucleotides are TGTGCCACCAGCAGTTTAACTGTTCCTATGAACACTGAAGCTTTCTTT. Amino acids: CATSSLTVPMNTEAFF.

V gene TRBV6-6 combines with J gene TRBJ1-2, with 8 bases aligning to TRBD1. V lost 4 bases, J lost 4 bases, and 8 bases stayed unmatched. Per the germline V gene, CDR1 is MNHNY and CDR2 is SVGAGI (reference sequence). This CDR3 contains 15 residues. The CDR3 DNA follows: TGTGCCAGCAGTTCTGGGGCAGGGGGCAGCTATGGCTACACCTTC. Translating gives CASSSGAGGSYGYTF.

CDR3 sequence (DNA): TGTGCCAGCAGCTGGGGGGACGAAACAGGGCTGTTTTTT. Its translation is CASSWGDETGLFF. The V and J genes are TRBV6-5 and TRBJ1-4; weak D call: TRBD1 (6 bases). The CDR3 has 13 amino acids. The germline V gene has CDR1 MNHEY and CDR2 SVGAGI. Trimming took off 6 bases at V and 14 bases at J, with 19 bases between the two ends.